Listed below are T cell receptor beta chains from one sample, sequenced in a study of blood T cell repertoires in COVID-19. Generated by immunoSEQ multiplex PCR, the TCRdb table keeps only in-frame clones and is missing some. The sample yields about 9,000 clones, around 86% seen once. Source material: peripheral blood. The receptor source for this set is a human donor in a cohort sampled during active COVID-19. Both conserved end residues are trimmed from each CDR3. Not all rows give a size; the values are once, few, many and, for expanded clones, a class.

NA	13	TRBV18	ASSPGREYNSPLH
NA	13	TRBV19	ASSSGASLQETQY
NA	14	TRBV24-1	ATSDPQASGANVLT
NA	13	TRBV7-9	ASSLGVTPTDTQY
NA	15	TRBV9	ASSALRTSGRRDEQF
NA	11	TRBV12-3/TRBV12-4	ASSSSSGGEQY
NA	12	TRBV9	ASSVEGAVTEAF
NA	10	TRBV9	ASSLNTGELF
NA	11	TRBV6-5	ASIPGTEETQY
NA	13	TRBV4-3	ASSQDRAGGVEQF
NA	8	TRBV29-1	SVATNTQY
once	14	TRBV5-1	ASSTGTGVLMEKLF
NA	13	TRBV18	ASSPRTGGYNEQF
NA	14	TRBV5-6	ASSPSDSEKTYEQY
NA	12	TRBV18	ASSFGQLQETQY
NA	13	TRBV7-6	ASSLAVPGVAEAF
NA	9	TRBV7-9	ASSFSTEAF
NA	13	TRBV4-1	ASSQGAGITYEQY
NA	11	TRBV7-8	ASSLAGPNTIY
NA	11	TRBV27	ATRNRGPGEQF
NA	14	TRBV3-1/TRBV3-2	ASSHPGTRLGNEQF
NA	15	TRBV4-1	ASSQEVAQGDIYEQY
NA	14	TRBV9	ASSEAGGLGTDTQY
NA	16	TRBV5-1	ASSPGTGGAGSNQPQH
NA	15	TRBV4-1	ASSQEAAAGRGGEQF